This T cell receptor beta chain is from a study of CD8+CD57+ T cells in acquired aplastic anemia. The wider study: Roughly 10.8 million reads were obtained on average for healthy donor CD4+ cells.

Points on this clonotype: In this CDR3 the conserved last residue, phenylalanine or tryptophan, is missing, so a read error is likely. The DNA is omitted, as the CDR3 cannot be located on it reliably, and the CDR3 follows TCRdb's listing.

Both TCR beta VDJ combination and CDR3 sequence profiling were carried out. Genomic DNA was the template for this profiling. MiXCR, applied by TCRdb to the reads, yields one record per CDR3 protein. The table records about 400,000 distinct CDR3 sequences, about two thirds of them present only once. The CDR3 extends over 15 residues, inclusive of both ends. The germline CDR1 and CDR2 sequences are SNHLY and FYNNEI. The sequenced material came from sorted CD4+, CD8+, or CD8+CD57+ T cells (not recorded which) from PBMCs. This receptor was taken from a human donor in good health, serving as a control. The chain links TRBV2 to TRBJ1-5. The CDR3 here is CASSLGREGTQHFRP.